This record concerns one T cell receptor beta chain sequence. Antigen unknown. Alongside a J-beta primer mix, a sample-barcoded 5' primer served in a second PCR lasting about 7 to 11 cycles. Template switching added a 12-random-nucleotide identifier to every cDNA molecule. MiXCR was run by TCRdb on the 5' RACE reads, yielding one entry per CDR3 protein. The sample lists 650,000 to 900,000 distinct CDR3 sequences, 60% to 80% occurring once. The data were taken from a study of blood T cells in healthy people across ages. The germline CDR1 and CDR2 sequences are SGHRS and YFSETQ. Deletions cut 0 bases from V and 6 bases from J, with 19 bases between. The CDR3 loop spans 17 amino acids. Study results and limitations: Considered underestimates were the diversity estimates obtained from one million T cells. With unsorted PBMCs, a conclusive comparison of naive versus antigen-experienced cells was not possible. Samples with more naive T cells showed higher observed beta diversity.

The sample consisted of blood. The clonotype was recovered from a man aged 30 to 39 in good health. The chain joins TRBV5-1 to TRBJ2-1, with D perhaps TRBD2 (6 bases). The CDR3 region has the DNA TGCGCCAGCAGCTTGGCCGGAGCTAGCGCGTACCTCAATGAGCAGTTCTTC. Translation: CASSLAGASAYLNEQFF. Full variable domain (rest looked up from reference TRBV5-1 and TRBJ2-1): KAGVTQTPRYLIKTRGQQVTLSCSPISGHRSVSWYQQTPGQGLQFLFEYFSETQRNKGNFPGRFSGRQFSNSRSEMNVSTLELGDSALYLCASSLAGASAYLNEQFFGPGTRLTVL.